This TCR beta chain was sequenced during a study of shared clonotypes between healthy human individuals (dated by TCRdb to 2020 to 2022). Background for the entire study: A few men and a couple of women, aged 18 to 49 years, made up the cohort. To estimate repertoire size and how much clonotypes are shared between individuals, the study performed deep sequencing of blood TCR repertoires from roughly five healthy adults. Different laboratories and diverse techniques were used to prepare libraries and sequence TCR repertoires, to increase sequencing depth and limit assay-specific biases. Leukapheresis yielded between about 0.9 and 8.9 billion PBMCs per donor.

Donors were healthy HIV-negative adults with no recently reported acute infections or vaccinations. Only Caucasian adults living in Nashville, Tennessee, USA were represented among the donors. For unsorted samples, tens of millions of PBMCs were counted, and genomic DNA was extracted using the QIAamp DNA Blood Mini kit. Blood was collected by leukapheresis, and PBMCs were isolated by Ficoll-Histopaque density gradient centrifugation and then cryopreserved in liquid nitrogen vapor phase. Findings and caveats that apply to the study as a whole: Because the study included only a small number of donors, the genetic and exposure-history diversity represented was limited. Sampling was limited to blood, and TCR repertoires in tissue likely differ from TCR repertoires in blood. Pairwise subsampling indicated that sequencing depth was expected to affect the degree of clonotype sharing among donors.

Ten or more counts support this clone. Its binding antigen is unknown. No base quality values were provided; no much bigger clone lies one nucleotide off. TCR CDR3 regions were amplified from genomic DNA by multiplex PCR using the deep immunoSEQ assay. Genomic DNA extracted from each cell subset was distributed evenly over all wells of several immunoSEQ 96-well plates, and each plate served as one replicate. Each replicate PCR for unsorted PBMC received about 310 ng genomic DNA, equal to approximately 30,000 T cell genomes. Unsorted PBMC genomic DNA was sequenced across ten immunoSEQ deep assay plates. The purified libraries were quantified using a Qubit 3.0 fluorometer, sized with a Bioanalyzer 2100, and then quantified again using the KAPA Library Quantification kit. Every immunoSEQ 96-well plate was sequenced on a dedicated single-read 150-cycle Illumina NextSeq 550 flow cell. Turning to the authors' computational methods: Because only junctional sequences without quality scores were contained in the immunoSEQ output, filtering matching that applied to full-length reads could not be performed. Sequences were annotated with PyIR, a Python wrapper for IgBLAST v1.9, using IMGT germline references to assign V/J genes and CDR3. Reads were removed for weak V/J assignments (E-value above 1e-6), missing CDR3, stop codons, out-of-frame junctions, or ambiguous translated residues. V3J clonotypes were defined as sequences sharing an identical inferred V gene, J gene, and CDR3 amino acid sequence. Percentage overlap between repertoires was computed as shared unique clonotypes divided by the size of the smaller repertoire. Repertoire richness was assessed with RTK rarefaction, the Chao1 estimator, and Recon v2.1 estimates of unobserved clonotypes. This immuneACCESS table, as held by TCRdb, lists in-frame sequences with V and J called but not all clones. Of the missing ones, under half trace to an unresolved V gene in checked studies; the others have no known cause. Clone size and V and J calls were adopted from that table, with D and trimming inferred from the DNA. This sample is represented by about 460,000 clones; roughly four fifths of them were singletons. The ten largest clonotypes hold approximately 12% of the sample.

Looking up the germline V gene yields CDR1 LGHNA and CDR2 YNFKEQ. Here V drops 0 bases and J drops 3 bases, and the junction holds 9 bases not matched to any gene. Taken from cysteine to phenylalanine, the CDR3 has 17 residues. The entry retains the CDR3 DNA only, 51 bases that are in frame from base 1. Sequencing used PBMCs. The V and J genes are TRBV4-2 and TRBJ2-5, with 8 middle bases fitting TRBD1. The receptor's source is a woman between 40 and 55 years old in good health. Some clones in this sample may be carry-over from other donors' samples. The CDR3 protein: CASSQDRLRTGKETQYF. The base sequence is TGTGCCAGCAGCCAAGACCGCCTTCGGACAGGGAAAGAGACCCAGTACTTC.